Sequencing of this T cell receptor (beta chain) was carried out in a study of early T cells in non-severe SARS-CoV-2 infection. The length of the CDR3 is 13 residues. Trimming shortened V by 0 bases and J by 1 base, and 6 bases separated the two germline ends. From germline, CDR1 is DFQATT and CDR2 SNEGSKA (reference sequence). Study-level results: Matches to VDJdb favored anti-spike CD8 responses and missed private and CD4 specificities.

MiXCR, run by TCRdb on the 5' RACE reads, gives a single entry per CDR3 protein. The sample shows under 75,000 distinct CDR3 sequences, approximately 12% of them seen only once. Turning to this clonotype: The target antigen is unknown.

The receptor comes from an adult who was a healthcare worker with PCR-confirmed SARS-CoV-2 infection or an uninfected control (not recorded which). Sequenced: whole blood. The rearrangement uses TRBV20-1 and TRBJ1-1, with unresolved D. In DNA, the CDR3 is TGCAGTGCTAGAGACCACAAGAACACTGAAGCTTTCTTT. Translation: CSARDHKNTEAFF.